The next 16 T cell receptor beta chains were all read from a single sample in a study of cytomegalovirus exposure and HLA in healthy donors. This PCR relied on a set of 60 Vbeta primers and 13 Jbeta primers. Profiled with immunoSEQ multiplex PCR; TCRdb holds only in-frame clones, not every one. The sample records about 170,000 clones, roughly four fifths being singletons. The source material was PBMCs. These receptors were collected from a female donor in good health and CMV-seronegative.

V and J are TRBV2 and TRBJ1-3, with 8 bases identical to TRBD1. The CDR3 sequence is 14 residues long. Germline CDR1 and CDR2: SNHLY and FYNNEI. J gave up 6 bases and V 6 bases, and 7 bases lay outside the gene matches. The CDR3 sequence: CASRPDRATNTIYF. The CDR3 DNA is TGTGCCAGCAGACCGGACAGGGCGACAAACACCATATATTTT.

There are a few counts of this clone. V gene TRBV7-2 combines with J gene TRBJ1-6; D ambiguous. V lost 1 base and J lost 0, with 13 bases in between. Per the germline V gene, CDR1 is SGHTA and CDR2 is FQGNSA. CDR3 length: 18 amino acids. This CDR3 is CASSLDGSGSSYNSPLHF. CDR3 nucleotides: TGTGCCAGCAGCTTAGATGGCAGTGGGAGCTCCTATAATTCACCCCTCCACTTT. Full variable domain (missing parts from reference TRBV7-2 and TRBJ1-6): GAGVSQSPSNKVTEKGKDVELRCDPISGHTALYWYRQSLGQGLEFLIYFQGNSAPDKSGLPSDRFSAERTGGSVSTLTIQRTQQEDSAVYLCASSLDGSGSSYNSPLHFGNGTRLTVT.

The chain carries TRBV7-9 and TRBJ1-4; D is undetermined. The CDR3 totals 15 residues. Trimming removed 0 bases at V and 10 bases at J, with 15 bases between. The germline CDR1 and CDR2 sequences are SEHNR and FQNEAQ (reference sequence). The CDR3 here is CASSLAAMEGVKLFF. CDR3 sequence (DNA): TGTGCCAGCAGCTTAGCAGCTATGGAGGGCGTAAAACTGTTTTTT. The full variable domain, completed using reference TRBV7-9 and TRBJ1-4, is DTGVSQNPRHKITKRGQNVTFRCDPISEHNRLYWYRQTLGQGPEFLTYFQNEAQLEKSRLLSDRFSAERPKGSFSTLEIQRTEQGDSAMYLCASSLAAMEGVKLFFGSGTQLSVL.

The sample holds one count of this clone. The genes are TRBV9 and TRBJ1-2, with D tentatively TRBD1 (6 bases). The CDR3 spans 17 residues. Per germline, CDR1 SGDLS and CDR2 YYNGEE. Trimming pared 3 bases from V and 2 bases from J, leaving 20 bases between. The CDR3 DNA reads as TGTGCCAGCAGCGGAGGGGGGGAACTAGGACGCAACTATGGCTACACCTTC. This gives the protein CASSGGGELGRNYGYTF. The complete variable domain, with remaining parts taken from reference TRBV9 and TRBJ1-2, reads DSGVTQTPKHLITATGQRVTLRCSPRSGDLSVYWYQQSLDQGLQFLIQYYNGEERAKGNILERFSAQQFPDLHSELNLSSLELGDSALYFCASSGGGELGRNYGYTFGSGTRLTVV.

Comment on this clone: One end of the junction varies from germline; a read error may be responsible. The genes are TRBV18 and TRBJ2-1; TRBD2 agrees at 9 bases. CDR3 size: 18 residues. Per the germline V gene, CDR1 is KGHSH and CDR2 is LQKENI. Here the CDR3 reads CASSSRGGGGPSHNEQFF. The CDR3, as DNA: TGTGCCAGCTCATCAAGAGGCGGGGGGGGCCCCTCCCACAATGAGCAGTTCTTC.

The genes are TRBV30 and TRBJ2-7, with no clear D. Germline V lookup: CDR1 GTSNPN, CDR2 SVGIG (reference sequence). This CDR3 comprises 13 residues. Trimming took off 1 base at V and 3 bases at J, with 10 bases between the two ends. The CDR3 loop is CAWSADTNYEQYF. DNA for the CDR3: TGTGCCTGGAGTGCGGATACTAACTACGAGCAGTACTTC.

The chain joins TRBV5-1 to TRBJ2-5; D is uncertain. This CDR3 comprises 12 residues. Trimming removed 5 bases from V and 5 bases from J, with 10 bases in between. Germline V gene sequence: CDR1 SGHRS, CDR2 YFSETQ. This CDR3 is CASSIVSETQYF. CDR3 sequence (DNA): TGCGCCAGCAGTATCGTTAGCGAGACCCAGTACTTC.

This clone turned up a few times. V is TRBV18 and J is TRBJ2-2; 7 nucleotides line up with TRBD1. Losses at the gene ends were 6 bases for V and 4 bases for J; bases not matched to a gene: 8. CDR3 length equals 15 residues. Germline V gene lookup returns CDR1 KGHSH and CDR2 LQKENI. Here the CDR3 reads CASSFDRAGTGELFF. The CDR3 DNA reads TGTGCCAGCTCGTTCGACAGGGCGGGCACCGGGGAGCTGTTTTTT.

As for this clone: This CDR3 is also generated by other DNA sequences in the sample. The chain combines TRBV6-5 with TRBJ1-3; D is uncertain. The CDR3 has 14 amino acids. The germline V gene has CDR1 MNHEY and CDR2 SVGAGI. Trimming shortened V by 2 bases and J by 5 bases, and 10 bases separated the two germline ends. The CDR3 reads CASSYRGLRNTIYF. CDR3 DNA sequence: TGTGCCAGCAGTTACCGAGGACTTAGAAACACCATATATTTT.

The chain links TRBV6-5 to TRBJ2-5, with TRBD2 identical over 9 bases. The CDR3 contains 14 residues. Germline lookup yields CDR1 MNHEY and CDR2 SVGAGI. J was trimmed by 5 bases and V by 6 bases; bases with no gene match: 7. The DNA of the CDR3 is TGTGCCAGCAGCCAGACTAGCGGTTTGGAGACCCAGTACTTC. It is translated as CASSQTSGLETQYF.

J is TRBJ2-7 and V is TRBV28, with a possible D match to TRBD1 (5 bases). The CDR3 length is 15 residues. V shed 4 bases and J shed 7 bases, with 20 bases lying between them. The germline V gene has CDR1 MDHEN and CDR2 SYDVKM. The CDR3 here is CASSSPGAGLGEQYF. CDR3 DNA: TGTGCCAGCAGTTCCCCTGGGGCAGGGCTCGGGGAGCAGTACTTC.

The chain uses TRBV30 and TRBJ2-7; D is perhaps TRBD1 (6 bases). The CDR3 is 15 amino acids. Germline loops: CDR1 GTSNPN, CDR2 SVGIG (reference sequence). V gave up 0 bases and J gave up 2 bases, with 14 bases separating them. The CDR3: CAWSVRDNKAYEQYF. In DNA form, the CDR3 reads TGTGCCTGGAGTGTACGGGACAACAAGGCCTACGAGCAGTACTTC. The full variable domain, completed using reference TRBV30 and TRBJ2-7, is SQTIHQWPATLVQPVGSPLSLECTVEGTSNPNLYWYRQAAGRGLQLLFYSVGIGQISSEVPQNLSASRPQDRQFILSSKKLLLSDSGFYLCAWSVRDNKAYEQYFGPGTRLTVT.

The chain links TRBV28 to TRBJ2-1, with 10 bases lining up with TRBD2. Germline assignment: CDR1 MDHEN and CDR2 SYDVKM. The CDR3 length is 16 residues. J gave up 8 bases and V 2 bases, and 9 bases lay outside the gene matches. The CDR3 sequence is CASSLTRSGRDDEQFF. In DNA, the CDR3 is TGTGCCAGCAGTTTAACCCGAAGCGGGAGGGACGATGAGCAGTTCTTC.

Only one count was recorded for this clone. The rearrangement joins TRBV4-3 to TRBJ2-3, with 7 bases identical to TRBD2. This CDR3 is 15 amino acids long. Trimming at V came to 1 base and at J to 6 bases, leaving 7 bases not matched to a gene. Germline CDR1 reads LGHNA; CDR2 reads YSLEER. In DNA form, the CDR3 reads TGCGCCAGCAGCCAAGGAAGCGGGGTAGGGGATACGCAGTATTTT. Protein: CASSQGSGVGDTQYF.

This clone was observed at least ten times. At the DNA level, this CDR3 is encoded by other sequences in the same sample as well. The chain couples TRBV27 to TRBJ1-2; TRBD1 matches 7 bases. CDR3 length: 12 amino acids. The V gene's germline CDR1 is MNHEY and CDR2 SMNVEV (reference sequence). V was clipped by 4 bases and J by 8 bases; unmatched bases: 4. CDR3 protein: CASSYRGGGYTF. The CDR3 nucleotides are TGTGCCAGCAGTTACAGGGGCGGGGGCTACACCTTC.

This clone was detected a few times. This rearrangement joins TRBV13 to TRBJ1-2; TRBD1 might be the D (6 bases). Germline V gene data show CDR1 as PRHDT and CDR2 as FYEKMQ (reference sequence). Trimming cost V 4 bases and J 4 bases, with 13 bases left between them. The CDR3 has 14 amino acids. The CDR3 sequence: CASSSRGGGYGYTF. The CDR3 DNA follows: TGTGCCAGCAGCTCCCGAGGGGGGGGCTATGGCTACACCTTC.